A selection of T cell receptor beta chains follows, all from one sample in a study of control samples from healthy donors and cancer patients. TCRdb's table, derived via immunoSEQ multiplex PCR, lists solely in-frame clones and lacks some. Of about 130,000 clones listed, roughly 86% are singletons. Sequencing was done on a sample of PBMCs. Receptor source: a man aged 50-60 years with head and neck cancer. The CDR3 runs from the conserved cysteine through the conserved F or W. D genes are given only for firm matches. Clone size, where shown, is once, few, many, or a class for clones that have expanded.

j_call d_call v_call clone_size cdr3_aa cdr3_nt
TRBJ1-4 . TRBV5-1 . CASSLGQANEKLFF TGCGCCAGCAGCTTGGGTCAGGCGAATGAAAAACTGTTTTTT
TRBJ2-1 . TRBV5-1 . CASSLDGGYSYNEQFF TGCGCCAGCAGCTTGGATGGCGGTTACTCCTACAATGAGCAGTTCTTC
TRBJ2-7 . TRBV5-5 few CASSLGGAGLAYEQYF TGTGCCAGCAGCTTGGGGGGGGCGGGCTTGGCCTACGAGCAGTACTTC
TRBJ2-5 TRBD2 TRBV7-9 . CASSLAGGRETQYF TGTGCCAGCAGCTTGGCGGGGGGGAGAGAGACCCAGTACTTC
TRBJ2-1 . TRBV19 . CASKIRDGVTEQFF TGTGCCAGTAAGATCCGGGACGGGGTGACTGAGCAGTTCTTC
TRBJ1-2 TRBD1 TRBV30 . CAWDQGGVGYTF TGTGCCTGGGATCAGGGGGGAGTAGGCTACACCTTC
TRBJ1-2 TRBD1 TRBV7-9 . CASSLGDRGSLYGYTF TGTGCCAGCAGCTTAGGCGACAGGGGGTCCCTCTATGGCTACACCTTC
TRBJ2-7 . TRBV1 . CTSSHRGSGGGYEQYF TGCACCAGCAGCCACCGGGGCAGCGGGGGGGGCTACGAGCAGTACTTC
TRBJ2-3 . TRBV14 . CASSQDTEDTQYF TGTGCCAGCAGCCAAGACACGGAGGATACGCAGTATTTT
TRBJ2-7 . TRBV3-1/TRBV3-2 . CASSPNPGTVEVGEQYF TGTGCCAGCAGCCCAAATCCTGGGACTGTAGAGGTGGGGGAGCAGTACTTC
TRBJ2-2 . TRBV7-3 . CASSPRGVMGELFF TGTGCCAGCAGCCCCCGTGGGGTTATGGGGGAGCTGTTTTTT
TRBJ1-3 . TRBV28 . CASSFASMDTIYF TGTGCCAGCAGTTTCGCCTCCATGGACACCATATATTTT
TRBJ1-2 . TRBV24-1 . CATSDRTEIYGYTF TGTGCCACCAGTGACCGGACAGAAATCTATGGCTACACCTTC
TRBJ2-5 . TRBV7-2 . CASSYYRVGETQYF TGTGCCAGCAGCTACTACAGGGTGGGGGAGACCCAGTACTTC
TRBJ2-5 . TRBV30 . CAFLGGKETQYF TGTGCCTTCCTTGGGGGGAAAGAGACCCAGTACTTC
TRBJ1-4 . TRBV24-1 . CATSDTGGANEKLFF TGTGCCACCAGTGATACGGGGGGGGCTAATGAAAAACTGTTTTTT
TRBJ2-6 TRBD1 TRBV29-1 . CSVGQGSSGANVLTF TGCAGCGTGGGACAGGGAAGCTCTGGGGCCAACGTCCTGACTTTC
TRBJ1-2 . TRBV29-1 . CSVWTDNYGYTF TGCAGCGTTTGGACTGATAACTATGGCTACACCTTC
TRBJ2-2 . TRBV6-5 . CASSYRGVTGELFF TGTGCCAGCAGCTACCGGGGTGTGACCGGGGAGCTGTTTTTT
TRBJ2-5 TRBD1 TRBV24-1 . CATSGQGGQETQYF TGTGCCACCAGTGGACAGGGGGGCCAAGAGACCCAGTACTTC
TRBJ2-1 . TRBV6-5 . CASSYSFRRTNEQFF TGTGCCAGCAGTTACTCATTCCGGAGAACCAATGAGCAGTTCTTC
TRBJ1-5 . TRBV15 once CATSPWRSNQPQHF TGTGCCACGTCCCCATGGAGGAGCAATCAGCCCCAGCATTTT
TRBJ2-7 TRBD2 TRBV27 . CASSLTTSAPYEQYF TGTGCCAGCAGCCTCACCACTAGCGCTCCCTACGAGCAGTACTTC
TRBJ2-1 . TRBV6-1 few CASSEGFTNYNEQFF TGTGCCAGCAGTGAAGGGTTTACAAACTACAATGAGCAGTTCTTC
TRBJ1-1 . TRBV3-1/TRBV3-2 . CASSGDSNTEAFF TGTGCCAGCTCTGGGGACTCGAACACTGAAGCTTTCTTT
TRBJ2-5 TRBD2 TRBV5-1 . CASSLSGATQETQYF TGCGCCAGCAGCTTAAGCGGGGCGACCCAAGAGACCCAGTACTTC